This T cell receptor (beta chain) was sequenced during a study of blood T cell repertoires in COVID-19. Across the study: The United States, Italy and Spain supplied acute and convalescent COVID-19 samples.

Germline CDR1 reads SGDLS; CDR2 reads YYNGEE. V lost 3 bases, J lost 2 bases, and 13 bases lay in between. The length of the CDR3 is 15 residues. TCRdb's table, derived via immunoSEQ multiplex PCR, lists solely in-frame clones and lacks some. Among about 100,000 clones, roughly 81% were seen once, and the ten largest hold about 9.9%. The chain recombines TRBV9 with TRBJ2-3, with D tentatively TRBD2 (7 bases). The sample was peripheral blood. The clonotype originates from a man aged 40-49 years with active or convalescent COVID-19. CDR3 in amino acids: CASSERGGITDTQYF. The CDR3 nucleotides read TGTGCCAGCAGCGAAAGGGGGGGCATCACAGATACGCAGTATTTT. Full variable domain (remainder filled in from reference TRBV9 and TRBJ2-3): DSGVTQTPKHLITATGQRVTLRCSPRSGDLSVYWYQQSLDQGLQFLIQYYNGEERAKGNILERFSAQQFPDLHSELNLSSLELGDSALYFCASSERGGITDTQYFGPGTRLTVL.